Listed here are 13 T cell receptor beta chains from one sample, sequenced in a study of CD8 T cells in ankylosing spondylitis. Study findings and constraints: A motif of under 10 highly homologous TCR beta variants was seen as apparently characteristic of ankylosing spondylitis blood.

Via MiXCR, TCRdb re-called the 5' RACE reads, giving one row per CDR3 protein. The table has 670,000 or so distinct CDR3 sequences, 15% to 20% seen once. The antigens for these receptors are not known. Sample: blood, either unsorted or a sorted T cell fraction (not recorded which). These receptor sequences come from a male donor with ankylosing spondylitis.

The chain links TRBV28 to TRBJ2-1; 9 nucleotides align to TRBD1. With 5 bases clipped from V and 3 bases from J, the junction kept 14 bases outside the gene matches. Germline V gives CDR1 MDHEN, CDR2 SYDVKM. The CDR3 covers 18 residues. CDR3: CASSTMDSGQGNYNEQFF. The CDR3 DNA follows: TGTGCCAGCAGTACAATGGACTCGGGACAGGGAAACTACAATGAGCAGTTCTTC.

The J gene is TRBJ2-1, the V gene TRBV6-2 or TRBV6-3; 11 positions match TRBD2. CDR1 is MNHEY, CDR2 SVGEGT, per germline. The CDR3 loop spans 16 amino acids. Trimming cost V 6 bases and J 7 bases; bases outside gene matches: 11. This chain's CDR3 is CASRLTSGSRSNEQFF. The CDR3 coding sequence is TGTGCCAGCAGACTTACTAGCGGGAGTCGGAGTAATGAGCAGTTCTTC.

This clonotype was counted a few times. This rearrangement joins TRBV4-3 to TRBJ2-7; a possible D gene is TRBD1 (5 bases). Germline V gene lookup returns CDR1 LGHNA and CDR2 YSLEER. Trimming removed 0 bases from V and 4 bases from J, with 13 bases in between. This CDR3 spans 15 amino acids. The DNA for the CDR3 is TGCGCCAGCAGCCAAGATAAGGGGCGTTGGTACGAGCAGTACTTC. Amino acids: CASSQDKGRWYEQYF.

This clonotype was seen a handful of times. The chain links TRBV12-3 or TRBV12-4 to TRBJ1-1, with unresolved D. This CDR3 has 14 residues. V dropped 2 bases and J dropped 4 bases, with 11 bases sitting between them. The CDR3 DNA reads as TGTGCCAGCAGTTTATCCGTCGTGGGCACTGAAGCTTTCTTT. Amino acids: CASSLSVVGTEAFF.

This clonotype was seen more than once but under ten times. The CDR3, as DNA: TGCAGTGCTATTATAGCGGGAGGCTACGAGCAGTACTTC. Translated, it gives CSAIIAGGYEQYF. The chain has TRBV20-1 and TRBJ2-7; 10 nucleotides match TRBD2. There are 13 residues in the CDR3. The V and J ends lost 4 bases and 3 bases, in that order; junction bases with no gene match: 3. Per germline, CDR1 DFQATT and CDR2 SNEGSKA (reference sequence).

This clonotype was detected ten times or more. The chain recombines TRBV19 with TRBJ2-1, with TRBD1 matching over 8 bases. This CDR3 spans 15 amino acids. The V and J ends lost 10 bases and 3 bases, in that order; junction bases with no gene match: 11. Germline CDR1 and CDR2: LNHDA and SQIVND (reference sequence). In DNA, the CDR3 is TGTGCCACCGAAACCGGGACAGGATACTACAATGAGCAGTTCTTC. The encoded protein is CATETGTGYYNEQFF. Complete variable domain (other parts from reference TRBV19 and TRBJ2-1): DGGITQSPKYLFRKEGQNVTLSCEQNLNHDAMYWYRQDPGQGLRLIYYSQIVNDFQKGDIAEGYSVSREKKESFPLTVTSAQKNPTAFYLCATETGTGYYNEQFFGPGTRLTVL.

This clonotype was counted only a few times. The chain has TRBV4-3 and TRBJ2-5; D is tentatively TRBD1 or TRBD2 (5 bases each). This CDR3 comprises 15 residues. Germline V gene data show CDR1 as LGHNA and CDR2 as YSLEER. V shed 0 bases and J shed 4 bases, with 12 bases lying between them. CDR3 coding DNA: TGCGCCAGCAGCCAAGATACGAGGGGTGCAGAGACCCAGTACTTC. Translated, it gives CASSQDTRGAETQYF.

The chain carries TRBV12-3 or TRBV12-4 and TRBJ1-1; the D gene is possibly TRBD1 (6 bases). The V gene lost 7 bases and the J gene lost 1 base, with 13 bases spanning the gap. There are 14 residues in the CDR3. CDR3 in amino acids: CASKNRDENTEAFF. The CDR3 bases are TGTGCCAGCAAGAACAGGGACGAGAACACTGAAGCTTTCTTT.

At least ten counts were recorded for this clonotype. This chain joins TRBV20-1 and TRBJ2-4; no clear D gene. Trimming removed 4 bases at V and 0 bases at J, with 7 bases between. CDR3 length: 13 amino acids. CDR1 is DFQATT and CDR2 is SNEGSKA in the germline V gene (reference sequence). CDR3 loop: CSATPRAKNIQYF. The CDR3 coding sequence is TGCAGTGCTACCCCCCGAGCCAAAAACATTCAGTACTTC.

In nucleotides, the CDR3 is TGTGCCAGCAGCCATCTGGCTAGCGAAGAGCAGTACTTC. Residues: CASSHLASEEQYF. The chain carries TRBV3-1 and TRBJ2-7, with a weak D call TRBD2 (6 bases). CDR3 size: 13 residues. Germline CDR1 is LGHDT and CDR2 is YNNKEL (reference sequence). V gave up 3 bases and J gave up 7 bases, with 13 bases separating them.

The chain's CDR3 is CASSPLTGNTIYF. Written as DNA, the CDR3 is TGTGCCAGCAGCCCCCTCACGGGAAACACCATATATTTT. The chain carries TRBV5-5 and TRBJ1-3; D remains unclear. V gave up 4 bases and J gave up 4 bases, with 9 bases separating them. Per germline, CDR1 SGHKS and CDR2 YYEKEE (reference sequence). The CDR3 extends over 13 amino acids.

This chain links TRBV3-1 with TRBJ2-2, with TRBD2 identical over 14 bases. The V and J ends lost 6 bases and 6 bases, in that order; junction bases with no gene match: 9. The length of the CDR3 is 17 residues. The germline V gene has CDR1 LGHDT and CDR2 YNNKEL (reference sequence). The CDR3 is CASRPGTSGRGAGELFF. In nucleotides, the CDR3 is TGTGCCAGCAGGCCCGGGACTAGCGGGAGAGGGGCCGGGGAGCTGTTTTTT.

The rearrangement uses TRBV5-5 and TRBJ2-7, with TRBD2 as a possible D gene (6 bases). Trimming removed 4 bases at V and 0 bases at J, with 14 bases between. The CDR3 runs to 15 residues. CDR1 is SGHKS, CDR2 YYEKEE, per germline (reference sequence). The CDR3 here is CASSLEGLPSYEQYF. The CDR3 nucleotides read TGTGCCAGCAGCCTGGAGGGGTTACCCTCCTACGAGCAGTACTTC.